This T cell receptor (beta chain) was captured in a study of CD8+CD57+ T cells in acquired aplastic anemia. Study summary: The sorted CD4+ and CD8+ cells yielded an average about 3.3 ug of DNA.

Genomic DNA, serving as template, underwent TCR beta VDJ and CDR3 profiling. TCRdb called the reads again in MiXCR, with one record for every CDR3 protein. The sample includes fewer than 300,000 distinct CDR3 sequences, around 82% of them seen just once. Study findings and constraints: Overlap between patients and controls comprised roughly 28 CD8+ CDR3 sequences.

As concerns this clonotype: Its antigen is as yet unknown.

The CDR3 sequence is 15 residues long. Trimming pared 6 bases from V and 8 bases from J, leaving 17 bases between. CDR1 LNHDA and CDR2 SQIVND come from the germline V gene (reference sequence). Patients included in sequencing had previously demonstrated CD8+CD57+ cell expansion by flow cytometry. The enrolled patients all had severe acquired aplastic anemia. Blood came from patients not yet given any therapy. The receptor was derived from a human donor with aplastic anemia. The rearrangement links TRBV19 to TRBJ1-6; no definite D call. The sequencing input was sorted CD4+, CD8+, or CD8+CD57+ T cells (not recorded which) from PBMCs. The CDR3 region is CASRPTGRSYSPLHF. Here the CDR3 DNA reads TGTGCCAGTAGACCAACCGGGAGATCATATTCACCCCTCCACTTT.